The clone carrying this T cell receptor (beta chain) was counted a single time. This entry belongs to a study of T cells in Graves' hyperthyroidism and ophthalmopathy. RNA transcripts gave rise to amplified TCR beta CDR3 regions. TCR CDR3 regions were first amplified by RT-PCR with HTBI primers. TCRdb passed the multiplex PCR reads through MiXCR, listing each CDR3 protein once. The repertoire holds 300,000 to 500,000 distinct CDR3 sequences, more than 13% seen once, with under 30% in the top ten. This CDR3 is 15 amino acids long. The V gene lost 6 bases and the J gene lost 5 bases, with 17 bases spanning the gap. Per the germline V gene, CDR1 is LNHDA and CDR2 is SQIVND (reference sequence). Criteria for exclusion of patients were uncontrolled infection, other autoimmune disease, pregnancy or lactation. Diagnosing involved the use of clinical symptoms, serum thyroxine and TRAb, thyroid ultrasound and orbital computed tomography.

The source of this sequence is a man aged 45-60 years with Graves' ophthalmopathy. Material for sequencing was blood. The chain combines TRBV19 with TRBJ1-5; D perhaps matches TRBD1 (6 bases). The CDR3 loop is CASRPSRGTYQPQHF. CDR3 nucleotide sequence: TGTGCCAGTAGGCCCTCGAGGGGGACCTATCAGCCCCAGCATTTT.